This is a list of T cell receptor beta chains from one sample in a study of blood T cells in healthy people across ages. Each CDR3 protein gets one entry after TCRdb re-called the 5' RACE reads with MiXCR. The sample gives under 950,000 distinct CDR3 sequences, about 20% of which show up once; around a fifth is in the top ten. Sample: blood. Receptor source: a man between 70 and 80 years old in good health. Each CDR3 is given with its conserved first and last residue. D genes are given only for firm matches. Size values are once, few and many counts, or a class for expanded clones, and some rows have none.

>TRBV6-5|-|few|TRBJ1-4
TGTGCCAGCAGTTACTCGATCCAGGGGCAAGAAAAACTGTTTTTT
CASSYSIQGQEKLFF
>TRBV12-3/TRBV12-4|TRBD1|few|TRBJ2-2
TGTGCCAGCAGTCTCCCCTTGGGACAGGGGGCCGGGGAGCTGTTTTTT
CASSLPLGQGAGELFF
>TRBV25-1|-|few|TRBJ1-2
TGTGCCAGCAGTGAAAACCCAGGGCCCGGCTACACCTTC
CASSENPGPGYTF
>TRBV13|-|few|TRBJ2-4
TGTGCCAGCAGCTCCACCGGGACCGCGAATCTGTACTTC
CASSSTGTANLYF
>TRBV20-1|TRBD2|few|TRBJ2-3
TGCAGTGCTCGAAGACTAGCGGGGGGGCAGAGAGATACGCAGTATTTT
CSARRLAGGQRDTQYF
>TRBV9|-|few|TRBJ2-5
TGTGCCAGCAGCGTCGAAAGGGAGCCCCAGTACTTC
CASSVEREPQYF
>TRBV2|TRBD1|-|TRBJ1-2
TGTGCCAACCCGGGACAGAATAACTATGGCTACATCTTC
CANPGQNNYGYIF
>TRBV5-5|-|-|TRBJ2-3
TGTGCCAGCAGCTTGAATTCAAGGGTCACAGATACGCAGTATTTT
CASSLNSRVTDTQYF
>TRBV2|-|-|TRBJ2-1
TGTGCCAGCAGGACTAGTAGTTTCAATGAGCAGTTCTTC
CASRTSSFNEQFF
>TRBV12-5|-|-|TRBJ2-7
TGTGCTAGTGGTTGGGCAGTCTACGAGCAGTACTTC
CASGWAVYEQYF
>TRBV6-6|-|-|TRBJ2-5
TGTGCCAGCAGTTACCCGCGGATGGGCCAAGAGACCCAGTACTTC
CASSYPRMGQETQYF
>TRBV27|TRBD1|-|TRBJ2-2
TGTGCCAGCACCACAGGGGGGACCGGGGAGCTGTTTTTT
CASTTGGTGELFF
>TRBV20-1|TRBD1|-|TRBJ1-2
TGCAGTGGTACCGGGACAGGGTCTTTAGGTGGCTACACCTTC
CSGTGTGSLGGYTF
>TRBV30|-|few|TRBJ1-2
TGTGCCTGGAGCGAGGGGACGAACTATGGCTACACCTTC
CAWSEGTNYGYTF
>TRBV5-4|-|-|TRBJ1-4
TGTGCCAGCAGCGTATACGGGTCGACGAAGGGAAAACTGTTTTTT
CASSVYGSTKGKLFF
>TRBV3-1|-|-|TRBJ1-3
TGTGCCAGCAGCCAAGATTACGGACAGGGAAACACCATATATTTT
CASSQDYGQGNTIYF
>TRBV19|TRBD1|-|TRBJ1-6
TGTGCCAGTAGTGCGAGGACAGGGAATTCACCCCTCCACTTT
CASSARTGNSPLHF
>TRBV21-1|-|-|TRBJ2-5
TGTGCCAGCAGCAAAGAAGAGGGAGTCCAAGAGACCCAGTACTTC
CASSKEEGVQETQYF
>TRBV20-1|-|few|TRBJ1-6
TGCAGTGCTAGAGATGAGAGGAGCAATTCACCCCTCCACTTT
CSARDERSNSPLHF
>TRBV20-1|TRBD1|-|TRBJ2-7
TGCAGTGCTAGGGGGACAGGGAGCTCCTACGAGCAGTACTTC
CSARGTGSSYEQYF
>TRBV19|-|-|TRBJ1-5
TGTGCCAGTAGTATAGGGGCGCTTCTACCCAATCAGCCCCAGCATTTT
CASSIGALLPNQPQHF
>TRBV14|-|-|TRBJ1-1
TGTGCCAGCAGCCAAGAAAGAAACCGGATCGCTGAAGCTTTCTTT
CASSQERNRIAEAFF
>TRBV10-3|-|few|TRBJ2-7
TGTGCCATCAGTGAGCCGCTAGCCAAGTCCTACGAGCAGTACTTC
CAISEPLAKSYEQYF
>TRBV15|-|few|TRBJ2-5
TGTGCCACCAGCAGAGATTTGCAGACCCAGTACTTC
CATSRDLQTQYF
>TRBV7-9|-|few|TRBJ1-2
TGTGCCAGCAGCCCTCCAAAGGGGCCTTTAGACTATGGCTACACCTTC
CASSPPKGPLDYGYTF
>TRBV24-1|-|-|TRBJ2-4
TGTGCCACCAGTGACAGAGGGGACGGCAAAAACATTCAGTACTTC
CATSDRGDGKNIQYF
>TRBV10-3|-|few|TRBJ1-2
TGTGCCATCAGTTGGTGGCAGGGTGGCTACACCTTC
CAISWWQGGYTF
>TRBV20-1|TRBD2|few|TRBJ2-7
TGCAGTGCTAGGGCCCGGACTAGCAGGTCCGAGCAGTACTTC
CSARARTSRSEQYF
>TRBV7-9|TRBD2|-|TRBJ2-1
TGTGCCAGCAGCTTGCCCTCGGATGCGGGGGACCACAATGAGCAGTTCTTC
CASSLPSDAGDHNEQFF
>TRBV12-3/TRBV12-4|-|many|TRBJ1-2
TGTGCCAGCAGTTTTGCCTATGGCTACACCTTC
CASSFAYGYTF
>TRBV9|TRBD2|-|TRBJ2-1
TGTGCCAGCAGCGTAGTTTCTAGCGGGTCCAACAATGAGCAGTTCTTC
CASSVVSSGSNNEQFF
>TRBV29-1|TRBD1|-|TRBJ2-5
TGCAGCCCCCGGGACAGACAAGAGACCCAGTACTTC
CSPRDRQETQYF
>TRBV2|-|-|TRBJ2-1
TGTGCCAGCAGTGATACCTCGGCTGGCAATGAGCAGTTCTTC
CASSDTSAGNEQFF
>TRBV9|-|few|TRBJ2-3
TGTGCCAGCAGCGTAGAGCATCAGCGGCGGGCAGATACGCAGTATTTT
CASSVEHQRRADTQYF
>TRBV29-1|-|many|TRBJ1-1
TGCAGCGCCGTTCGGGGAAGAACTGAAGCTTTCTTT
CSAVRGRTEAFF
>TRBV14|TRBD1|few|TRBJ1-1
TGTGCCAGCAGCCGCTCCCGGGACAGGGGTACTGAAGCTTTCTTT
CASSRSRDRGTEAFF
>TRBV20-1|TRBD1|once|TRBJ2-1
TGCAGTGCTAGAGTCACCGGGACAGGGTACTACAATGAGCAGTTCTTC
CSARVTGTGYYNEQFF
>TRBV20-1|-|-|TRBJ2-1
TGCAGTGCTAGCTCGAGAGGGGGTATTTACGGCAATGAGCAGTTCTTC
CSASSRGGIYGNEQFF
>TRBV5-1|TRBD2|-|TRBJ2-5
TGCGCCAGCAGCTTGGCCGGACTAGATGGAGAGACCCAGTACTTC
CASSLAGLDGETQYF
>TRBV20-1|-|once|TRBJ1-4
TGCAGTGGCCAGGGATCTGAAAAACTGTTTTTT
CSGQGSEKLFF
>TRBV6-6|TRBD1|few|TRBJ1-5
TGTGCCAGCAGTTACTCCCGGGACAGGGTCCAGCCCCAGCATTTT
CASSYSRDRVQPQHF
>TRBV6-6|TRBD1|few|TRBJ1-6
TGTGCCAGCAGTTACTCGGGCCGACAGGGGGTCAAATCACCCCTCCACTTT
CASSYSGRQGVKSPLHF